This TCR beta chain came from a study of blood T cell repertoires in COVID-19. Study overall: Both acute and convalescent COVID-19 samples were obtained from the United States, Italy and Spain. T cells, B-cell-depleted T cells, or PBMCs provided the cDNA or gDNA that served as material.

A Seattle source enrolled patients during active infection and followed them longitudinally. As originally analysed: How many nucleated cells were present was estimated from reference gene primer amplification. Assay used: immunoSEQ multiplex PCR; TCRdb lists only in-frame clones, some missing. The DNA gave D and trimming, while V, J and clone size come from that table. The sample holds 540,000 or so clones, 85% to 90% seen once. The TCR sequence derives from a woman between 45 and 60 years old with COVID-19, enrolled during active disease. Sequenced: peripheral blood.

Written as DNA, the CDR3 is TGTGCCAGCAGCGTAACGGACTTTTCCTACGAGCAGTACTTC. Translation gives CASSVTDFSYEQYF. The genes are TRBV9 and TRBJ2-7; D might be TRBD2 (5 bases). The CDR3 is 14 amino acids. The V and J ends lost 1 base and 1 base respectively, with 9 bases between them. Germline CDR1 is SGDLS and CDR2 is YYNGEE.